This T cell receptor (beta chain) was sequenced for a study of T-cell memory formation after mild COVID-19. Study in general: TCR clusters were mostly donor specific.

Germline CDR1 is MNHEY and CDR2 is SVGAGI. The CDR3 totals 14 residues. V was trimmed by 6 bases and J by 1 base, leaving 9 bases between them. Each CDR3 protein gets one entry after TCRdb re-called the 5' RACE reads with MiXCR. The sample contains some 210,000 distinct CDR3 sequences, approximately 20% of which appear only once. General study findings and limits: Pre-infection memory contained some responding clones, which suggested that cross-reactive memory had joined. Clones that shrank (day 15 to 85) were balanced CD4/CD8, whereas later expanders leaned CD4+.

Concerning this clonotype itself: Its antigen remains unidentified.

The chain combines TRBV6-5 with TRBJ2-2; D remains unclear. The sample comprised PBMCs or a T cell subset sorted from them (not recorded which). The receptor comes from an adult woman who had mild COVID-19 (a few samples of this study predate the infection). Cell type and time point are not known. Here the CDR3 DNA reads TGTGCCAGCAGCAATGCCCGGAACACCGGGGAGCTGTTTTTT. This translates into CASSNARNTGELFF.